This TCR beta chain was recovered during a study of blood T cell repertoires in COVID-19. Using immunoSEQ multiplex PCR, the repertoire was profiled, and TCRdb retains in-frame clones only, with some absent. The table shows about 83,000 clones, with approximately 80% occurring only once. After removal of 1 base from V and 0 bases from J, the junction contained 3 bases not matched to a gene. The CDR3 is made up of 15 amino acids. CDR1 and CDR2 (germline): GTSNPN, SVGIG (reference sequence). This sequence joins TRBV30 and TRBJ1-5; TRBD1 aligns across 7 bases. The material sequenced was peripheral blood. This sequence originates from a woman older than 75 with acute or convalescent COVID-19. The CDR3 region is CAWSGTGPSNQPQHF. CDR3 sequence (DNA): TGTGCCTGGAGTGGGACAGGACCTAGCAATCAGCCCCAGCATTTT. The full variable domain, completed using reference TRBV30 and TRBJ1-5, is SQTIHQWPATLVQPVGSPLSLECTVEGTSNPNLYWYRQAAGRGLQLLFYSVGIGQISSEVPQNLSASRPQDRQFILSSKKLLLSDSGFYLCAWSGTGPSNQPQHFGDGTRLSIL.